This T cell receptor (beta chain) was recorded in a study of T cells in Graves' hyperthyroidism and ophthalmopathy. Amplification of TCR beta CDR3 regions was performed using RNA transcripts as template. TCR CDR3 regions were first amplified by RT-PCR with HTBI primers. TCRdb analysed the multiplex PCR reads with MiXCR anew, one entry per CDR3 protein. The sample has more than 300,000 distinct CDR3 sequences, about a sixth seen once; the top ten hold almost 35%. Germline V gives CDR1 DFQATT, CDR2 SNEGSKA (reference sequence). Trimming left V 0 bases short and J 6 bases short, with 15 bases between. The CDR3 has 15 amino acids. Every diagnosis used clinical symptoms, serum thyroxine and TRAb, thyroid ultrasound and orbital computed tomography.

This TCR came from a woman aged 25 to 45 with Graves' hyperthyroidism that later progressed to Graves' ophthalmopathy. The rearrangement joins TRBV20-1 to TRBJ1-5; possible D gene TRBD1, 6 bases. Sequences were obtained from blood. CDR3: CSARDPSTGSQPQHF. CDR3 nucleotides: TGCAGTGCTAGAGATCCATCTACAGGGTCTCAGCCCCAGCATTTT.